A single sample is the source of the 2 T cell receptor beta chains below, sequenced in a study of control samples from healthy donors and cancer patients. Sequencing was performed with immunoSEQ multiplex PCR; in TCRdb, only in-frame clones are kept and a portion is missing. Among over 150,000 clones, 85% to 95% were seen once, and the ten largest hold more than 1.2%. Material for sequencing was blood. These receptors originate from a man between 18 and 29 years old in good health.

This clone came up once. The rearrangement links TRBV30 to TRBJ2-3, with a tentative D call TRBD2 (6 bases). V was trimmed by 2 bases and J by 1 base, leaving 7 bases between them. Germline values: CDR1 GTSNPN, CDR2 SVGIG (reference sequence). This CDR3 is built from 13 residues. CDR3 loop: CAWSTGGTDTQYF. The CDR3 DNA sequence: TGTGCCTGGAGTACGGGGGGCACAGATACGCAGTATTTT.

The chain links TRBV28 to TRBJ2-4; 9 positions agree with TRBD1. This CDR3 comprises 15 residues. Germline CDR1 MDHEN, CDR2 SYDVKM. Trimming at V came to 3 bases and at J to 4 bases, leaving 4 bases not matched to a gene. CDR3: CASSFMTGGKNIQYF. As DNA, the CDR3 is TGTGCCAGCAGTTTCATGACAGGGGGAAAAAACATTCAGTACTTC. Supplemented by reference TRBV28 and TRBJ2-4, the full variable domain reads DVKVTQSSRYLVKRTGEKVFLECVQDMDHENMFWYRQDPGLGLRLIYFSYDVKMKEKGDIPEGYSVSREKKERFSLILESASTNQTSMYLCASSFMTGGKNIQYFGAGTRLSVL.